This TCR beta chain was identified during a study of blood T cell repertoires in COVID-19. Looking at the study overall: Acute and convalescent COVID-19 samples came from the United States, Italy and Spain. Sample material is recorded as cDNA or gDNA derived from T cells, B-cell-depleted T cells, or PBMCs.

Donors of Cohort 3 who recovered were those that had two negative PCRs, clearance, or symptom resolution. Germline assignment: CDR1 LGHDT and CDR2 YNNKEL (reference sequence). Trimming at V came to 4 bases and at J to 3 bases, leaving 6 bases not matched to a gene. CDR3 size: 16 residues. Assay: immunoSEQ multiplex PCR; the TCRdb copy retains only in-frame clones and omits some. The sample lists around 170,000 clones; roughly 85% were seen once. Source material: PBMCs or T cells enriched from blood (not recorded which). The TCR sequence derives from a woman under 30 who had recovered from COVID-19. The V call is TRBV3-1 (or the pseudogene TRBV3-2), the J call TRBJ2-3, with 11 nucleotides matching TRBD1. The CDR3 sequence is CASSPRDRGSTDTQYF. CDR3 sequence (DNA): TGTGCCAGCAGCCCCCGGGACAGGGGGTCGACAGATACGCAGTATTTT.